A single T cell receptor beta chain is shown here with its context. Germline V gives CDR1 SGHDT, CDR2 YYEEEE. CDR3 length: 15 residues. With 4 bases clipped from V and 2 bases from J, the junction kept 2 bases outside the gene matches. The data were produced by immunoSEQ multiplex PCR, yet TCRdb's version contains in-frame clones alone and is incomplete. The table lists around 170,000 clones, about 88% of them singletons. This specimen belongs to a study of blood T cell repertoires in COVID-19. Sequencing was carried out using peripheral blood. The J gene is TRBJ1-3, the V gene TRBV5-6; the match to TRBD1 covers 11 bases. This TCR was sampled from a man aged 60-69 years with acute or convalescent COVID-19. The CDR3 coding sequence is TGTGCCAGCAGCCCGGGACAGGGGGCTGGAAACACCATATATTTT. Its translation: CASSPGQGAGNTIYF.